What follows are 4 T cell receptor beta chains derived from one specimen sequenced in a study of shared clonotypes between healthy human individuals. Method: immunoSEQ multiplex PCR; TCRdb's copy keeps in-frame clones and lacks some. The data contain some 510,000 clones, less than 85% of them singletons. Source material: PBMCs. The receptors were gathered from a woman between 40 and 50 years old in good health. Some clones in this sample may be carry-over from other donors' samples.

This clone was counted once. The chain recombines TRBV5-1 with TRBJ2-5, with 14 bases aligning to TRBD2. The J segment lost 4 bases and the V segment lost 4 bases, leaving 9 bases of the junction unmatched. Germline CDR1 and CDR2: SGHRS and YFSETQ. This CDR3 has 17 residues. The CDR3 reads CASSRIGTSGSGETQYF. The DNA for the CDR3 is TGCGCCAGCAGCCGAATAGGGACTAGCGGGAGTGGAGAGACCCAGTACTTC.

The rearrangement uses TRBV7-8 and TRBJ1-2; 7 nucleotides agree with TRBD1. This CDR3 is 13 amino acids long. J lost 3 bases, V lost 5 bases, and 3 bases had no gene match. Germline values: CDR1 SGHVS, CDR2 FQNEAQ. The CDR3 DNA reads as TGTGCCAGCAGCCAACAGGGGTACTATGGCTACACCTTC. Translated, it gives CASSQQGYYGYTF.

V gene TRBV11-2 combines with J gene TRBJ2-1; 9 positions agree with TRBD1. The CDR3 runs 14 residues. Germline-derived CDR1 and CDR2 are SGHAT and FQNNGV. Trimming at V came to 5 bases and at J to 5 bases, leaving 4 bases not matched to a gene. As DNA, the CDR3 is TGTGCCAGCAGCCCGGGACAGGGCCACAATGAGCAGTTCTTC. Protein: CASSPGQGHNEQFF.

This clone appeared once. V and J are TRBV18 and TRBJ2-2, with a tentative D call TRBD2 (5 bases). There are 16 residues in the CDR3. The germline V and J ends were trimmed by 2 bases and 4 bases, with 14 bases remaining between them. CDR1 KGHSH and CDR2 LQKENI come from the germline V gene. CDR3 bases: TGTGCCAGCTCACCAACCCCCGGAGGCAGCACCGGGGAGCTGTTTTTT. This translates into CASSPTPGGSTGELFF.